This T cell receptor (beta chain) appears in the sequencing data of a study of blood T cell repertoires in COVID-19. TCRdb keeps only in-frame clones here, not all; method: immunoSEQ multiplex PCR. The repertoire holds some 340,000 clones, with around 88% as singletons. The ends lost 0 bases at V and 4 bases at J; junction bases unmatched: 2. Germline V gene data show CDR1 as SGHRS and CDR2 as YFSETQ. This CDR3 is 15 amino acids long. This chain uses TRBV5-1 with TRBJ2-3, with TRBD1 matching 10 bases. This clonotype originated in a man aged 30-40 years with active or convalescent COVID-19. Specimen: peripheral blood. The CDR3 is CASSLDGTGADTQYF. DNA of the CDR3: TGCGCCAGCAGCTTGGACGGGACAGGGGCAGATACGCAGTATTTT.